These T cell receptor beta chains were read from a single sample in a study of cytomegalovirus exposure and HLA in healthy donors. The assay was immunoSEQ multiplex PCR, and TCRdb's table has in-frame clones only and misses some. The sample holds approximately 130,000 clones, over 70% seen once. The sample taken for sequencing was PBMCs. These receptors were taken from a woman aged 40 to 50 in good health and CMV-seropositive. CDR3s include the opening cysteine and the closing phenylalanine or tryptophan. Each record gives: clone size, J gene, V gene, D gene, CDR3 DNA, CDR3 protein. D genes are given only for firm matches. Clone size is not always given. Where it is, it says once, few, many or a class for expanded clones.

clone_size: few; j_call: TRBJ1-3; v_call: TRBV6-6; d_call: -; cdr3_nt: TGTGCCAGCAGTTACGCAAACAGGGGAAACACCATATATTTT; cdr3_aa: CASSYANRGNTIYF
clone_size: -; j_call: TRBJ1-4; v_call: TRBV9; d_call: TRBD1; cdr3_nt: TGTGCCAGCAGCGACTCCGGGACAGCTAATGAAAAACTGTTTTTT; cdr3_aa: CASSDSGTANEKLFF
clone_size: -; j_call: TRBJ2-7; v_call: TRBV2; d_call: -; cdr3_nt: TGTGCCAGCAGTGAAGCGACGGGAAGCTCCTACGAGCAGTACTTC; cdr3_aa: CASSEATGSSYEQYF
clone_size: -; j_call: TRBJ1-3; v_call: TRBV10-3; d_call: TRBD1; cdr3_nt: TGTGCCATCAGTGAGTCCGGACAGGGAGCTGGAAACACCATATATTTT; cdr3_aa: CAISESGQGAGNTIYF
clone_size: -; j_call: TRBJ2-2; v_call: TRBV5-1; d_call: -; cdr3_nt: TGCGCCAGCAGCTTGATAGGGGAGGACACCGGGGAGCTGTTTTTT; cdr3_aa: CASSLIGEDTGELFF
clone_size: few; j_call: TRBJ2-1; v_call: TRBV6-5; d_call: -; cdr3_nt: TGTGCCAGCAGTTACCTGGCGTCTAGCGCTCACAATGAGCAGTTCTTC; cdr3_aa: CASSYLASSAHNEQFF
clone_size: -; j_call: TRBJ1-6; v_call: TRBV6-1; d_call: -; cdr3_nt: TGTGCCAGCAGTGAAGCGCAGGGACTTCCTTTGCCCCTCCACTTT; cdr3_aa: CASSEAQGLPLPLHF
clone_size: -; j_call: TRBJ2-1; v_call: TRBV9; d_call: TRBD2; cdr3_nt: TGTGCCAGCAGCGTATCTAGCGGGGGGTACAATGAGCAGTTCTTC; cdr3_aa: CASSVSSGGYNEQFF
clone_size: few; j_call: TRBJ1-1; v_call: TRBV2; d_call: TRBD1; cdr3_nt: TGTGCCAGCAGGGGGGGACAGGGGCTCGGTGAAGCTTTCTTT; cdr3_aa: CASRGGQGLGEAFF
clone_size: -; j_call: TRBJ1-2; v_call: TRBV10-3; d_call: -; cdr3_nt: TGTGCCATCAGTGTTAGTGTTGGGGCGGAGGGCTACACCTTC; cdr3_aa: CAISVSVGAEGYTF
clone_size: -; j_call: TRBJ1-2; v_call: TRBV5-4; d_call: -; cdr3_nt: TGTGCCAGCAGCTTGGGTGGCCAGGGTTTGGGTGGCTACACCTTC; cdr3_aa: CASSLGGQGLGGYTF
clone_size: -; j_call: TRBJ2-2; v_call: TRBV28; d_call: TRBD1; cdr3_nt: TGTGCCAGCAGTTATGGGGACAGGGTTAACGGGGAGCTGTTTTTT; cdr3_aa: CASSYGDRVNGELFF
clone_size: -; j_call: TRBJ1-4; v_call: TRBV5-1; d_call: -; cdr3_nt: TGCGCCAGCAGCTTGTCAGGGATAGATGAAAAACTGTTTTTT; cdr3_aa: CASSLSGIDEKLFF
clone_size: -; j_call: TRBJ2-3; v_call: TRBV20-1; d_call: -; cdr3_nt: TGCAGTGCCGTTAGTGCAGATACGCAGTATTTT; cdr3_aa: CSAVSADTQYF
clone_size: -; j_call: TRBJ2-7; v_call: TRBV18; d_call: TRBD1; cdr3_nt: TGTGCCAGCTCACCCTTGGGGACAGGGAGATCCTACGAGCAGTACTTC; cdr3_aa: CASSPLGTGRSYEQYF
clone_size: -; j_call: TRBJ2-1; v_call: TRBV9; d_call: -; cdr3_nt: TGTGCCAGTGCTACAGGGACCTTGAGCTCCTACAATGAGCAGTTCTTC; cdr3_aa: CASATGTLSSYNEQFF
clone_size: -; j_call: TRBJ1-2; v_call: TRBV28; d_call: -; cdr3_nt: TGTGCCAGCAGCCCTAATCTCTATGGCTACACCTTC; cdr3_aa: CASSPNLYGYTF
clone_size: -; j_call: TRBJ2-7; v_call: TRBV5-4; d_call: -; cdr3_nt: TGTGCCAGCAGCTTGGCCGGGACTGTATACGAGCAGTACTTC; cdr3_aa: CASSLAGTVYEQYF
clone_size: -; j_call: TRBJ1-3; v_call: TRBV6-6; d_call: -; cdr3_nt: TGTGCCAGCAGTTACTCGCAGGGGTACGGAAACACCATATATTTT; cdr3_aa: CASSYSQGYGNTIYF
clone_size: -; j_call: TRBJ2-1; v_call: TRBV6-5; d_call: -; cdr3_nt: TGTGCCAGCCGGCGGGGAGGGGGCAATGAGCAGTTCTTC; cdr3_aa: CASRRGGGNEQFF
clone_size: -; j_call: TRBJ1-5; v_call: TRBV6-6; d_call: -; cdr3_nt: TGTGCCAGCAGTCCGTCTACAGGGATGAGTCAGCCCCAGCATTTT; cdr3_aa: CASSPSTGMSQPQHF
clone_size: -; j_call: TRBJ1-1; v_call: TRBV13; d_call: -; cdr3_nt: TGTGCCAGCAGATTTGAGGGGGGGCGGAACACTGAAGCTTTCTTT; cdr3_aa: CASRFEGGRNTEAFF
clone_size: -; j_call: TRBJ1-4; v_call: TRBV5-1; d_call: -; cdr3_nt: TGCGCCAGCAGCTTCGCCCAGGGGACGGGTGAAAAACTGTTTTTT; cdr3_aa: CASSFAQGTGEKLFF
clone_size: few; j_call: TRBJ1-2; v_call: TRBV9; d_call: TRBD1; cdr3_nt: TGTGCCAGCAGCTTTCACAGGGGTAGCGGCTACACCTTC; cdr3_aa: CASSFHRGSGYTF